The subject of this entry is one T cell receptor beta chain. Its matching antigen is unknown. From the 120-subject validation cohort, which was separate from the roughly 610-subject first cohort, the donors were drawn. CDR3 length equals 17 residues. The germline V gene encodes CDR1 LGHNA and CDR2 YNFKEQ. V lost 3 bases, J lost 4 bases, and 5 bases stayed unmatched. This sample was included in a study of cytomegalovirus exposure and HLA in healthy donors. Study-wide points: Most observed TCR sequences were rare, whereas some public TCRs were detected in many donors.

Clones were read by immunoSEQ multiplex PCR, and TCRdb kept only the in-frame ones, dropping some. The sample has about 58,000 clones, 90% seen once; the top ten hold 1% to 1.2%. The sequencing input was PBMCs. This rearrangement joins TRBV4-2 to TRBJ2-2; 13 positions match TRBD2. This TCR came from a man aged 18 to 35 in good health and CMV-seronegative. DNA of the CDR3: TGTGCCAGCAGCCACCCAGGGACTAGCGGGACCACCGGGGAGCTGTTTTTT. Its protein is CASSHPGTSGTTGELFF.